A selection of T cell receptor beta chains follows, all from one sample in a study of identical twins. Via MiXCR, TCRdb re-called the 5' RACE reads, giving one row per CDR3 protein. The table records under 350,000 distinct CDR3 sequences, roughly 9.7% of them present only once. The data were also submitted as part of a second study, on yellow fever vaccine responses in identical twins.

Sequencing used CD8+ T cells sorted from blood. The receptors derive from a woman in her late teens or twenties in good health. Both conserved end residues are part of each CDR3. Clone size appears in some rows only: once, few, many, or a class for an expanded clone.

>TRBV4-1|few
CASSQGGKLGRQGYEQYF
>TRBV24-1|NA
CATSDPRGNRGADTQYF
>TRBV12-3/TRBV12-4|many
CASSLLDRKNEQFF
>TRBV7-6|many
CASSLWQGAVLASGHNEQFF
>TRBV4-2|many
CASSQDWTTTF
>TRBV30|few
CAWDRTSGQETQYF
>TRBV7-6|NA
CASSTGTGNTGELFF
>TRBV7-9|few
CASSSNRLAGYNEQFF
>TRBV6-2/TRBV6-3|NA
CASSPSAWGTGANVLTF
>TRBV2|many
CASSEVDGKNIQYF
>TRBV12-3/TRBV12-4|NA
CASSLALLAGERNEQFF
>TRBV10-3|NA
CAISELWYQETQYF
>TRBV29-1|many
CSVEPANGEQYF
>TRBV11-1|NA
CASSLGRQGLEFLGELFF
>TRBV4-1|few
CASSQDVRDTQYF
>TRBV6-5|few
CASSYFSGDSSYEQYF
>TRBV7-8|many
CASSLRVNEQFF
>TRBV13|many
CASSSTDTYEQYF
>TRBV7-3|few
CASSVGQADTQYF
>TRBV4-1|many
CASTQRSGRVQETQYF
>TRBV6-2/TRBV6-3|few
CASSYSTGYTF
>TRBV9|NA
CASSSSGGALYEQFF
>TRBV10-3|many
CAISDAGNSPYEQYF
>TRBV14|many
CASSQDRGRDSQAQYF
>TRBV6-1|many
CASSTGTGYNSPLHF
>TRBV6-5|many
CASSYTGTSSYNEQFF
>TRBV11-2|many
CASIPTGITDTQYF
>TRBV7-9|few
CASSHGGGEQYF
>TRBV20-1|few
CSASRTGSSYNEQFF
>TRBV12-3/TRBV12-4|many
CASREVLEETQYF
>TRBV29-1|NA
CSVEVLAGVFYEQYF
>TRBV7-2|NA
CASSLFGPNTGELFF
>TRBV27|NA
CASSLYRETDTQYF
>TRBV7-9|many
CASSEGQRNQPQHF
>TRBV5-1|many
CASSLMTNTGELFF
>TRBV6-1|NA
CASSMTGNGDEQYF